This T cell receptor (beta chain) appears in the sequencing data of a study of blood T cell repertoires in COVID-19. Study-wide context: COVID-19 samples collected from the United States, Italy and Spain covered acute and convalescent phases. The cDNA or gDNA used as material had been derived from T cells, B-cell-depleted T cells, or PBMCs.

The CDR3 spans 14 residues. V was trimmed by 5 bases and J by 4 bases, leaving 15 bases between them. Per germline, CDR1 SQVTM and CDR2 ANQGSEA. Original methodology: Counts of nucleated cells, estimated from reference gene primer amplification, were obtained. Using immunoSEQ multiplex PCR, the repertoire was profiled, and TCRdb retains in-frame clones only, with some absent. For V, J and clone size, that table is used; D and trimming come from the DNA. This sample has 150,000 to 200,000 clones; roughly four fifths occur once, and the top ten carry more than 7.5%. Seattle researchers signed up patients amid active infection and tracked them longitudinally.

Sequenced input: peripheral blood. The sequence was obtained from a woman aged 70-85 years with COVID-19, enrolled during active disease. This chain links TRBV29-1 with TRBJ2-1; possible D gene TRBD2, 5 bases. This chain's CDR3 is CSVRDRGSYNEQFF. DNA of the CDR3: TGCAGCGTTAGGGATCGGGGATCATACAATGAGCAGTTCTTC.